The clone carrying this T cell receptor (beta chain) was seen a handful of times. Antigen specificity is unknown. The length of the CDR3 is 13 residues. With 5 bases removed from V and 5 bases from J, the gap between germline ends came to 12 bases. CDR1 is MNHEY and CDR2 is SVGAGI in the germline V gene. Collection of lesional scalp punch biopsies and peripheral blood was performed in alopecia areata patients. T lymphocytes (CD4+ and CD8+) were sorted from PBMCs. The source of the sample is a study of CD8+ T cells in alopecia areata. Looking at the study overall: Once tofacitinib had been taken for 6 to 18 months, 6 months off drug followed.

Study-level points and caveats: Researchers report lesional scalp, most notably alopecia totalis/universalis, outstripped normal scalp in clonality.

Extracted from the samples, RNA was reverse transcribed into cDNA to serve as the sequencing template. Measured with immunoSEQ multiplex PCR; TCRdb has only the in-frame clones, and not every one. The data show fewer than 200,000 clones, 59% seen once. The clonotype comes from a human donor with alopecia areata. The chain is built from TRBV6-5 and TRBJ1-1; perhaps TRBD1 as D (5 bases). The material sequenced was CD4+ T cells sorted from blood, taken at week 0. The DNA of the CDR3 is TGTGCCAGCAGTGGGGCCTTTCGTACTGAAGCTTTCTTT. Amino acids: CASSGAFRTEAFF.